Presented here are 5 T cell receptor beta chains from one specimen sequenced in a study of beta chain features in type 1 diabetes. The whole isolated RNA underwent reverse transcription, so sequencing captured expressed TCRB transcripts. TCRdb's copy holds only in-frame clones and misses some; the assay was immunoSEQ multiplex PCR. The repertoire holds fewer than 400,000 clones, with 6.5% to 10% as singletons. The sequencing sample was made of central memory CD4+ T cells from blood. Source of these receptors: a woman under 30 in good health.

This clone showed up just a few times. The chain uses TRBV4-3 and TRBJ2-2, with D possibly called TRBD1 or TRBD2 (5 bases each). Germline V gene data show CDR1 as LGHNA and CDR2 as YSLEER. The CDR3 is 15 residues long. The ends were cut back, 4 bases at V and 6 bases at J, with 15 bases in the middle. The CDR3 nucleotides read TGCGCCAGCAGCCGATTCATTATGGGGGCCGGGGAGCTGTTTTTT. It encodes CASSRFIMGAGELFF.

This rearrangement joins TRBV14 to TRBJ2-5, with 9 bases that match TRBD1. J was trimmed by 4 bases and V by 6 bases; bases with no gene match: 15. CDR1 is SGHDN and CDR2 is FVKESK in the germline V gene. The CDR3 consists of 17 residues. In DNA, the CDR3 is TGTGCCAGCAGTCCAACCGGGACAGGGATGTCCAGAGAGACCCAGTACTTC. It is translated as CASSPTGTGMSRETQYF.

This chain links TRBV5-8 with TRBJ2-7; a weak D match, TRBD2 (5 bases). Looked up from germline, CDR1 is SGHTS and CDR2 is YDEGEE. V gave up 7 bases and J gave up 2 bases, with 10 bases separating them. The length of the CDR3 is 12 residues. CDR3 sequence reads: CASATGTYEQYF. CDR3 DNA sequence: TGTGCCAGCGCCACGGGAACCTACGAGCAGTACTTC.

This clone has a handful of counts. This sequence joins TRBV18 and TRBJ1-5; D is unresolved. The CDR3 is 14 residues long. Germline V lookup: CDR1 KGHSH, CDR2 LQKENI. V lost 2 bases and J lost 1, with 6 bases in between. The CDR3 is CASSPYKSNQPQHF. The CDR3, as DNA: TGTGCCAGCTCACCATACAAGAGCAATCAGCCCCAGCATTTT.

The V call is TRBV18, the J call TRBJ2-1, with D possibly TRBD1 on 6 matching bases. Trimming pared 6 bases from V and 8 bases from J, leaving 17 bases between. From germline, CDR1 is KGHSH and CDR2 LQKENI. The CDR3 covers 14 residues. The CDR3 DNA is TGTGCCAGCTCTCGCCAGGGGATTGCGGATGAGCAGTTCTTC. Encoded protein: CASSRQGIADEQFF. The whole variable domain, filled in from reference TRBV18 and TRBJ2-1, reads NAGVMQNPRHLVRRRGQEARLRCSPMKGHSHVYWYRQLPEEGLKFMVYLQKENIIDESGMPKERFSAEFPKEGPSILRIQQVVRGDSAAYFCASSRQGIADEQFFGPGTRLTVL.